Detailed here is one T cell receptor (beta chain). The data belong to a study of blood T cell repertoires in COVID-19. Study background: Samples representing acute and convalescent COVID-19 were sourced from the United States, Italy and Spain. PBMCs, B-cell-depleted T cells, or T cells were the source of the cDNA or gDNA that made up the material.

In the source study's methods: From reference gene primer amplification, estimates of nucleated cell counts were derived. Data came from immunoSEQ multiplex PCR; TCRdb stores just in-frame clones and leaves some out. V and J calls and clone size are copied from that table; D and trimming were computed from the DNA. The table records roughly 150,000 clones, 80% of them present only once. Enrollees, about 18 to 89 years old, lived in 24 US areas. The CDR3 has 15 amino acids. Per the germline V gene, CDR1 is MGHDK and CDR2 is SYGVNS. Trimming removed 6 bases at V and 3 bases at J, with 15 bases between. The sequence came from a man aged 40-55 years who had recovered from COVID-19. The sequencing sample was made of PBMCs or T cells enriched from blood (not recorded which). The chain joins TRBV25-1 to TRBJ1-3; D perhaps matches TRBD1 (5 bases). CDR3 nucleotide sequence: TGTGCCAGCAGAGCCCAGGGTGGTGGTGGAAACACCATATATTTT. It yields the protein CASRAQGGGGNTIYF.